The 28 T cell receptor beta chains presented below share a single source sample, sequenced in a study of blood T cell repertoires in COVID-19. Here immunoSEQ multiplex PCR was the method, and the copy in TCRdb shows in-frame clones only, minus some. Here the sample spans around 480,000 clones, around 88% being singletons. Sequencing was carried out using peripheral blood. The origin of the receptors is a woman in her forties or fifties with COVID-19, enrolled during active disease.

The chain uses TRBV19 and TRBJ1-5; 7 bases line up with TRBD1. J gave up 4 bases and V 4 bases, and 10 bases lay outside the gene matches. The CDR3 loop spans 16 amino acids. Germline CDR1 is LNHDA and CDR2 is SQIVND (reference sequence). For the CDR3, the DNA is TGTGCCAGTAGTACCTTACCGGAGACAGGGAATCAGCCCCAGCATTTT. Amino acids: CASSTLPETGNQPQHF. Filled out from reference TRBV19 and TRBJ1-5, the complete variable domain reads DGGITQSPKYLFRKEGQNVTLSCEQNLNHDAMYWYRQDPGQGLRLIYYSQIVNDFQKGDIAEGYSVSREKKESFPLTVTSAQKNPTAFYLCASSTLPETGNQPQHFGDGTRLSIL.

J is TRBJ2-1 and V is TRBV24-1, with 10 bases identical to TRBD1. The length of the CDR3 is 18 residues. Trimming took 4 bases from V and 2 from J; bases not matched to a gene: 10. Germline loops: CDR1 KGHDR, CDR2 SFDVKD. The CDR3 sequence is CATSDPSGGQGPYNEQFF. DNA of the CDR3: TGTGCCACCAGTGACCCATCCGGGGGACAGGGGCCCTACAATGAGCAGTTCTTC.

V usage is TRBV19 and J usage is TRBJ2-1, with 8 bases fitting TRBD2. Unmatched junction bases numbered 9, after V lost 8 bases and J lost 0 bases. The germline CDR1 and CDR2 sequences are LNHDA and SQIVND (reference sequence). The CDR3 spans 16 residues. The CDR3: CASFTRGTSSYNEQFF. CDR3 nucleotides: TGTGCCAGTTTCACCCGGGGGACTAGCTCCTACAATGAGCAGTTCTTC.

The CDR3 DNA sequence: TGTGCCAGCAGCCCCCCGCGGGTAACAGGCACAGATACGCAGTATTTT. This translates into CASSPPRVTGTDTQYF. The chain combines TRBV7-9 with TRBJ2-3, with D possibly matching TRBD2 (5 bases). The germline V gene encodes CDR1 SEHNR and CDR2 FQNEAQ (reference sequence). CDR3 length equals 16 residues. V dropped 5 bases and J dropped 1 base, with 16 bases sitting between them.

This chain uses TRBV28 with TRBJ1-2; possible D gene TRBD1, 6 bases. This CDR3 is 18 amino acids long. With 2 bases removed from V and 3 bases from J, the gap between germline ends came to 22 bases. Germline lookup yields CDR1 MDHEN and CDR2 SYDVKM. CDR3 region: CASSLGGALQAYYYGYTF. In DNA form, the CDR3 reads TGTGCCAGCAGTTTAGGGGGGGCCCTACAGGCTTACTACTATGGCTACACCTTC.

This chain uses TRBV6-6 with TRBJ1-1; tentative D call: TRBD1 (5 bases). The CDR3 length is 15 residues. The V gene's germline CDR1 is MNHNY and CDR2 SVGAGI (reference sequence). V was cut by 0 bases and J by 4 bases, with 12 bases left in between. CDR3 sequence: CASSYSGATSTEAFF. The CDR3 bases are TGTGCCAGCAGTTACTCTGGGGCTACGAGCACTGAAGCTTTCTTT.

The chain carries TRBV5-1 and TRBJ2-1; D is uncertain. The V gene's germline CDR1 is SGHRS and CDR2 YFSETQ. Trimming pared 4 bases from V and 0 bases from J, leaving 14 bases between. The CDR3 has 16 residues. CDR3 nucleotides: TGCGCCAGCAGCGCATTTAGCAGCCCCTCCTACAATGAGCAGTTCTTC. Translation: CASSAFSSPSYNEQFF. The variable domain in full, completed from reference TRBV5-1 and TRBJ2-1, reads KAGVTQTPRYLIKTRGQQVTLSCSPISGHRSVSWYQQTPGQGLQFLFEYFSETQRNKGNFPGRFSGRQFSNSRSEMNVSTLELGDSALYLCASSAFSSPSYNEQFFGPGTRLTVL.

This clone came up once. V gene TRBV5-1 combines with J gene TRBJ1-3; TRBD1 matches at 8 bases. After removal of 4 bases from V and 1 base from J, the junction contained 4 bases not matched to a gene. Looked up from germline, CDR1 is SGHRS and CDR2 is YFSETQ. The length of the CDR3 is 15 residues. The CDR3 reads CASSPGTGSGNTIYF. CDR3 coding DNA: TGCGCCAGCAGCCCTGGGACAGGTTCTGGAAACACCATATATTTT.

The rearrangement joins TRBV7-6 to TRBJ2-1; the match to TRBD1 covers 8 bases. Looked up from germline, CDR1 is SGHVS and CDR2 is FNYEAQ. This CDR3 contains 15 residues. J gave up 6 bases and V 5 bases, and 9 bases lay outside the gene matches. As DNA, the CDR3 is TGTGCCAGCAGCCCGGGACAGGCCCCCTTCAATGAGCAGTTCTTC. Its translation is CASSPGQAPFNEQFF.

V is TRBV6-5 and J is TRBJ1-6; tentatively, D is TRBD1 (5 bases). The CDR3 runs to 15 residues. The germline gives CDR1 MNHEY, CDR2 SVGAGI. V was clipped by 8 bases and J by 4 bases, with 15 bases between them. In DNA, the CDR3 is TGTGCCAGCGGTAGTGGGGGAGGGTATAATTCACCCCTCCACTTT. Amino acid sequence: CASGSGGGYNSPLHF.

This clone was seen just once. This rearrangement joins TRBV24-1 to TRBJ2-3; TRBD2 aligns across 14 bases. V was pared by 4 bases and J by 2 bases, with 4 bases of the junction left unmatched. Germline CDR1 is KGHDR and CDR2 is SFDVKD. The CDR3 extends over 17 amino acids. The CDR3 is CATSDPGLAGVTDTQYF. The DNA for the CDR3 is TGTGCCACCAGTGACCCGGGACTAGCGGGGGTCACAGATACGCAGTATTTT.

This chain joins TRBV6-4 and TRBJ2-3; 12 bases match TRBD2. The V and J ends lost 3 bases and 3 bases, in that order; junction bases with no gene match: 4. The CDR3 contains 16 residues. Germline V CDR1 and CDR2: MRHNA, SNTAGT. CDR3 DNA: TGTGCCAGCAGTGAAAGTGGACTAGCGGGGACAGATACGCAGTATTTT. Translated: CASSESGLAGTDTQYF.

V and J are TRBV11-2 and TRBJ1-1; 8 bases are shared with TRBD1. V shed 5 bases, J shed 5 bases, and the junction held 7 bases outside the gene matches. In germline, CDR1 is SGHAT, CDR2 FQNNGV. This CDR3 has 14 residues. CDR3: CASSPRTGKTEAFF. DNA for the CDR3: TGTGCCAGCAGCCCCCGGACAGGGAAGACTGAAGCTTTCTTT.

This sequence joins TRBV18 and TRBJ1-1; D possibly corresponds to TRBD1 (5 bases). CDR3 size: 12 residues. V was shortened by 4 bases and J by 5 bases, with 8 bases between the two germline ends. CDR1 and CDR2 from the germline V gene are KGHSH and LQKENI. CDR3 loop: CASSHGGTEAFF. The CDR3 DNA reads as TGTGCCAGCTCACACGGGGGAACTGAAGCTTTCTTT.

The V and J genes are TRBV11-2 and TRBJ2-5, with D unresolved. From germline, CDR1 is SGHAT and CDR2 FQNNGV. V was trimmed by 5 bases and J by 8 bases, leaving 9 bases between them. The CDR3 is made up of 11 amino acids. The CDR3 sequence: CASSPERTQYF. The CDR3 DNA is TGTGCCAGCAGCCCCGAGAGAACCCAGTACTTC.

The rearrangement uses TRBV6-5 and TRBJ2-1; the match to TRBD2 covers 13 bases. CDR1 MNHEY and CDR2 SVGAGI come from the germline V gene. This CDR3 has 14 amino acids. V shed 7 bases and J 8 bases; nucleotides not matched to a gene: 5. CDR3 DNA sequence: TGTGCCAGCATACGGGGACTAGCGGGGCATGAGCAGTTCTTC. This translates into CASIRGLAGHEQFF.

This chain links TRBV12-3 or TRBV12-4 with TRBJ1-1, with D possibly being TRBD1 (5 bases). This CDR3 contains 13 residues. Trimming took off 3 bases at V and 10 bases at J, with 15 bases between the two ends. CDR3 amino acids: CASSLGRRERAFF. DNA for the CDR3: TGTGCCAGCAGTTTGGGGCGCCGAGAAAGAGCTTTCTTT.

The CDR3 DNA reads TGTGCCAGCAGCTTAAGGGGTCCGGCTTCGGCTTTCTTT. This codes for CASSLRGPASAFF. The genes are TRBV5-5 and TRBJ1-1; D perhaps matches TRBD1 (5 bases). This CDR3 has 13 residues. CDR1 SGHKS and CDR2 YYEKEE come from the germline V gene (reference sequence). The V and J ends lost 2 bases and 11 bases respectively, with 16 bases between them.

J is TRBJ2-1 and V is TRBV24-1, with 10 bases lining up with TRBD2. This CDR3 has 18 residues. In germline, CDR1 is KGHDR, CDR2 SFDVKD. J gave up 7 bases and V 3 bases, and 14 bases lay outside the gene matches. CDR3 coding DNA: TGTGCCACCAGTGATGGCCCACCGGGAGCGGGGGGGCGTAATGAGCAGTTCTTC. Residues: CATSDGPPGAGGRNEQFF.

This sequence joins TRBV2 and TRBJ2-3, with D perhaps matching TRBD2 (5 bases). Trimming shortened V by 4 bases and J by 9 bases, and 11 bases separated the two germline ends. Germline loops: CDR1 SNHLY, CDR2 FYNNEI. The CDR3 has 12 residues. CDR3 DNA sequence: TGTGCCAGCAGTGGCCACCGGGGAACGCAGTATTTT. Its translation: CASSGHRGTQYF.

The chain links TRBV10-3 to TRBJ2-1; 7 bases match TRBD2. Trimming took 5 bases from V and 4 from J; bases not matched to a gene: 8. The germline V gene has CDR1 ENHRY and CDR2 SYGVKD. The CDR3 totals 15 residues. CDR3 coding DNA: TGTGCCATCAGTTTAGCGGGTCCCGAGTACAATGAGCAGTTCTTC. This translates into CAISLAGPEYNEQFF.

This chain connects TRBV5-4 to TRBJ1-2; maybe TRBD1 (6 bases). V was pared by 0 bases and J by 8 bases, with 14 bases between. Germline lookup yields CDR1 SGHNT and CDR2 YYREEE (reference sequence). This CDR3 is 14 amino acids long. The CDR3 sequence: CASSLAKGELGYTF. DNA for the CDR3: TGTGCCAGCAGCTTGGCAAAGGGGGAGTTAGGCTACACCTTC.

The rearrangement uses TRBV27 and TRBJ2-1, with D maybe TRBD2 (6 bases). CDR3 length: 15 residues. Germline V gene lookup returns CDR1 MNHEY and CDR2 SMNVEV (reference sequence). V was trimmed by 6 bases and J by 5 bases, leaving 17 bases between them. The DNA of the CDR3 is TGTGCCAGCAGACCCCTCGGGACTGACGACAATGAGCAGTTCTTC. Its protein product is CASRPLGTDDNEQFF.

The chain joins TRBV4-2 to TRBJ2-1; the D gene is possibly TRBD1 (6 bases). The germline gives CDR1 LGHNA, CDR2 YNFKEQ. V lost 3 bases, J lost 7 bases, and 10 bases lay in between. This CDR3 spans 13 amino acids. CDR3 coding DNA: TGTGCCAGCAGCCAGGGGGCTCGGAATGAGCAGTTCTTC. Translating it yields CASSQGARNEQFF.

V is TRBV14 and J is TRBJ2-3; no reliable D call. V was trimmed by 2 bases and J by 14 bases, leaving 14 bases between them. The CDR3 runs to 12 residues. The germline V gene encodes CDR1 SGHDN and CDR2 FVKESK. The CDR3 DNA reads as TGTGCCAGCAGCCAATCCCTAGGAGTACGGTATTTT. Protein sequence: CASSQSLGVRYF.

V gene TRBV2 combines with J gene TRBJ1-4; D unresolved. CDR1 SNHLY and CDR2 FYNNEI come from the germline V gene. The length of the CDR3 is 13 residues. V shed 6 bases and J shed 8 bases, with 13 bases lying between them. CDR3 amino acids: CASSPGGGEKLFF. The CDR3 DNA reads TGTGCCAGCAGCCCCGGAGGTGGAGAAAAACTGTTTTTT.

V is TRBV20-1 and J is TRBJ2-1, with D tentatively TRBD2 (5 bases). V shed 3 bases and J shed 3 bases, with 12 bases lying between them. CDR1 is DFQATT, CDR2 SNEGSKA, per germline (reference sequence). The CDR3 extends over 14 amino acids. CDR3 DNA: TGCAGTGCTAGTCCCCTAGCTCGCTACAATGAGCAGTTCTTC. Protein: CSASPLARYNEQFF.

The V gene is TRBV3-1 (or the pseudogene TRBV3-2), the J gene TRBJ1-2; a possible D gene is TRBD1 (5 bases). Trimming took 1 base from V and 4 from J, leaving 10 bases between them. Germline V gene sequence: CDR1 LGHDT, CDR2 YNNKEL (reference sequence). The CDR3 length is 14 residues. CDR3 region: CASSQGQQFYGYTF. CDR3 DNA sequence: TGTGCCAGCAGCCAAGGACAGCAATTCTATGGCTACACCTTC.